This T cell receptor beta chain derives from a study of brain T cells in children with intractable seizures. The CDR3 is made up of 12 amino acids. The germline V gene encodes CDR1 MNHEY and CDR2 SVGAGI. Trimming cost V 6 bases and J 8 bases, with 13 bases left between them. In the case of this clone: Its antigen is as yet unknown.

Time point specified: blood from clinic visit 5 months post-surgery; TSC patient then seizure free. Surgery cases with the highest brain T cell transcript signatures were chosen for sequencing. Before surgery, patients took at least one anti-epileptic drug. Here immunoSEQ multiplex PCR was the method, and the copy in TCRdb shows in-frame clones only, minus some. The sample lists 340,000 or so clones, about 94% occurring once. Findings and caveats of the study: Clones missing pre-surgery may reflect undersampling of that blood sample. HCMV serostatus was not known, and viral specificity came from CDR3 similarity only.

The sample here was peripheral blood, taken more than 4 months after surgery. The V gene is TRBV6-5, the J gene TRBJ1-1; perhaps TRBD1 as D (5 bases). The TCR was taken from a boy in the first two years of life with tuberous sclerosis and intractable seizures. The CDR3 spells CASSGTDIEAFF. In nucleotides, the CDR3 is TGTGCCAGCAGCGGGACTGACATCGAAGCTTTCTTT.